The source of this T cell receptor beta chain is a study of cytomegalovirus exposure and HLA in healthy donors. Primers: 60 Vbeta forward and 13 Jbeta reverse. Clones were sequenced by immunoSEQ multiplex PCR, and TCRdb holds only the in-frame ones, with some missing. The sample records about 200,000 clones, about four fifths being singletons. Germline values: CDR1 MNHNY, CDR2 SVGAGI (reference sequence). The CDR3 spans 13 residues. V shed 8 bases, J shed 0 bases, and the junction held 1 base outside the gene matches. Comments on this clone: Its antigen is not identified.

Whole-study findings and limits: A later analysis found that most CMV-associated TCR beta chains appeared HLA-restricted. A later analysis by the authors found several of the most significant clusters apparently linked to common viral pathogens. Associated with HLA alleles at 0.05 false discovery rate in a later analysis were 16,951 TCR beta sequences. Across donors, sequencing depth was assumed by presence/absence analyses to be roughly uniform.

This TCR derives from a man under 40 in good health and CMV-seronegative. The material sequenced was PBMCs. This sequence joins TRBV6-6 and TRBJ2-7, with 10 bases matching TRBD1. The CDR3 nucleotides are TGTGCCAGCGGGGACAGGGGCTCCTACGAGCAGTACTTC. This sequence encodes CASGDRGSYEQYF.